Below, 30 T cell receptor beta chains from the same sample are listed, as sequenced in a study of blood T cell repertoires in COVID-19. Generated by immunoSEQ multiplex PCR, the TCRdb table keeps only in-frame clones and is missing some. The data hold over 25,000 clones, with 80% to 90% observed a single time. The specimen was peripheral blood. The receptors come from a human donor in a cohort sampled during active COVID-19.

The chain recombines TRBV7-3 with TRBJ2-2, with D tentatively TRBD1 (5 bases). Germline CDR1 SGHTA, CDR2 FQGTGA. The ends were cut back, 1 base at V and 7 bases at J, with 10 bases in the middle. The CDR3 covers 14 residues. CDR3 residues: CASSLIRGSGELFF. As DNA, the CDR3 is TGTGCCAGCAGCTTAATTAGGGGAAGCGGGGAGCTGTTTTTT.

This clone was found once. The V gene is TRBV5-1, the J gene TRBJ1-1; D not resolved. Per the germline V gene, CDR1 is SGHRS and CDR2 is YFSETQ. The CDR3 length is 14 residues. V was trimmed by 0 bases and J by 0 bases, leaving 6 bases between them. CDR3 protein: CASSLEQLNTEAFF. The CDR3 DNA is TGCGCCAGCAGCTTGGAACAGCTGAACACTGAAGCTTTCTTT.

Here the CDR3 reads CASSPTRRDRDSPLHF. The CDR3 DNA is TGCGCCAGCAGCCCCACTCGCCGGGACAGGGATTCACCCCTCCACTTT. The chain links TRBV4-1 to TRBJ1-6; 9 nucleotides align to TRBD1. The germline CDR1 and CDR2 sequences are MGHRA and YSYEKL. The CDR3 runs 16 residues. V lost 4 bases, J lost 8 bases, and 9 bases stayed unmatched.

CDR3 sequence reads: CASSLDGRIYEQYF. The DNA of the CDR3 is TGTGCCAGCAGCTTGGATGGCAGGATCTACGAGCAGTACTTC. This chain joins TRBV5-4 and TRBJ2-7; D gene ambiguous. Germline CDR1 and CDR2: SGHNT and YYREEE (reference sequence). Trimming removed 0 bases from V and 3 bases from J, with 10 bases in between. The CDR3 runs 14 residues.

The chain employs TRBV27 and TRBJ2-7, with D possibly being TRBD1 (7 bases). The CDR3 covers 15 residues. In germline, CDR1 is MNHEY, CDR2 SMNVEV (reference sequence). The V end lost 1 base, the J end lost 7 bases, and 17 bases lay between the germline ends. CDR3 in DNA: TGTGCCAGCAGTTTATGGGCAGGGGGGAGCCATGAGCAGTACTTC. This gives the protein CASSLWAGGSHEQYF.

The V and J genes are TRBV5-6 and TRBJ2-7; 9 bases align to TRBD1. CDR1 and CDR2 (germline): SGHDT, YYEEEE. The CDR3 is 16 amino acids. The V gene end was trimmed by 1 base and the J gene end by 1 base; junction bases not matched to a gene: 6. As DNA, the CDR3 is TGTGCCAGCAGCTTGAGTTTCGGGACAGGGTCCTACGAGCAGTACTTC. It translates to CASSLSFGTGSYEQYF.

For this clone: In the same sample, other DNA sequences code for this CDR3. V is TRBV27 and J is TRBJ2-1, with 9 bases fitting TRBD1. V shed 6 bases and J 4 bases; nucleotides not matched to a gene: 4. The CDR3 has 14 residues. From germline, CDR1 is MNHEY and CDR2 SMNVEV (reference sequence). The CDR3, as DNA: TGTGCCAGCAGCCCGGACAGGGGATACAATGAGCAGTTCTTC. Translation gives CASSPDRGYNEQFF.

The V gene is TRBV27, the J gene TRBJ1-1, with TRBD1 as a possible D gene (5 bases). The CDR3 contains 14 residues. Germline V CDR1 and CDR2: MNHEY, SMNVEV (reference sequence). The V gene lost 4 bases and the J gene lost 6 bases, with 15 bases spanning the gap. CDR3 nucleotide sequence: TGTGCCAGCAGTTCCCTCGACAGAGTCCCTGAAGCTTTCTTT. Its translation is CASSSLDRVPEAFF.

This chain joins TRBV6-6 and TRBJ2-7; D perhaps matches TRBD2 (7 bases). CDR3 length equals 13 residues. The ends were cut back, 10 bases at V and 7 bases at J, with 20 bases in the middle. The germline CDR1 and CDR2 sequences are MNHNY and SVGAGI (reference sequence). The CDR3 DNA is TGTGCCACCAAGAACGCGGGGGCGCAAGAGCAGTACTTC. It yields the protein CATKNAGAQEQYF.

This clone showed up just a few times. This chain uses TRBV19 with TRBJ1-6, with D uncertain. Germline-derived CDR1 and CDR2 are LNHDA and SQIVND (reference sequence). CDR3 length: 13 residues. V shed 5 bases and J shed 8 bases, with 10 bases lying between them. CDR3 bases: TGTGCCAGTAGTCGGGGTGGCGATTCACCCCTCCACTTT. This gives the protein CASSRGGDSPLHF.

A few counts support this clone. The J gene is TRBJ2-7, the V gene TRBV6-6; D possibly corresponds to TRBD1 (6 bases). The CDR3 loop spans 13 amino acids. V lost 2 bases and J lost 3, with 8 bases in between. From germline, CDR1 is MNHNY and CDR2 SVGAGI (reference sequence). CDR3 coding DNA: TGTGCCAGCAGTTACGACAGGTTCTACGAGCAGTACTTC. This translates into CASSYDRFYEQYF.

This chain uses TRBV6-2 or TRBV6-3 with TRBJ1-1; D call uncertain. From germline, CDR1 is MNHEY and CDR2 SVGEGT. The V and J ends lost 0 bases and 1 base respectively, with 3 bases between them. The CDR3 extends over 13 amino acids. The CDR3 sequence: CASSYSKNTEAFF. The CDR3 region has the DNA TGTGCCAGCAGTTACTCTAAGAACACTGAAGCTTTCTTT.

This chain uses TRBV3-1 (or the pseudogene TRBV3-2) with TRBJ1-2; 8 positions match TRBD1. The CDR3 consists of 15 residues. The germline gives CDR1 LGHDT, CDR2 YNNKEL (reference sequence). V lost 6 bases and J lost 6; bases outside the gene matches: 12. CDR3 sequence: CASRPTTGTGHGYTF. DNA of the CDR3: TGTGCCAGCAGACCGACGACCGGGACAGGCCATGGCTACACCTTC.

CDR3 nucleotides: TGTGCCAGCAAGGACATTAATGAAAAACTGTTTTTT. It specifies CASKDINEKLFF. The V call is TRBV12-3 or TRBV12-4, the J call TRBJ1-4; D is possibly TRBD1 (5 bases). This CDR3 has 12 amino acids. V was clipped by 7 bases and J by 4 bases, with 7 bases between them.

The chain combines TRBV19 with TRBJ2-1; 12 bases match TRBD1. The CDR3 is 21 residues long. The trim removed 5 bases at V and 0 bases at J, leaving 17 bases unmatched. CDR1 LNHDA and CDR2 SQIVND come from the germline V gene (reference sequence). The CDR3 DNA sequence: TGTGCCAGTAGTGGAGGCTTCGGGACAGGGGGCAGGCCGAGCTCCTACAATGAGCAGTTCTTC. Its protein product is CASSGGFGTGGRPSSYNEQFF.

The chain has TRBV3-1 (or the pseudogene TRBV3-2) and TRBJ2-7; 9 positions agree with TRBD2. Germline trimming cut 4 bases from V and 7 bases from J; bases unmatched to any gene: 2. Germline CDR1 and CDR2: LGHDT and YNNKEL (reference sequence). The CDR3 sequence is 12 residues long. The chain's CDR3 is CASSLTSGEQYF. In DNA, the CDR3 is TGTGCCAGCAGCCTGACTAGCGGTGAGCAGTACTTC.

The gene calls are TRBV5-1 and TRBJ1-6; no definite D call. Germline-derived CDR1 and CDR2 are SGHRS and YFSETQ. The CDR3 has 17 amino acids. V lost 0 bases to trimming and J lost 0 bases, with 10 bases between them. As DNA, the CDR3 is TGCGCCAGCAGCTTGGGGCGGGGAAACTCCTATAATTCACCCCTCCACTTT. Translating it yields CASSLGRGNSYNSPLHF. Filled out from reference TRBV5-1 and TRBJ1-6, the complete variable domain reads KAGVTQTPRYLIKTRGQQVTLSCSPISGHRSVSWYQQTPGQGLQFLFEYFSETQRNKGNFPGRFSGRQFSNSRSEMNVSTLELGDSALYLCASSLGRGNSYNSPLHFGNGTRLTVT.

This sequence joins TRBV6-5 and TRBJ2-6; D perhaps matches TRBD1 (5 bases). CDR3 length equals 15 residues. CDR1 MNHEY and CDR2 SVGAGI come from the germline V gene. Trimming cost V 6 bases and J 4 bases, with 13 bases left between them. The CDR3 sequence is CASSRDSTGANVLTF. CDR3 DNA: TGTGCCAGCAGCCGCGACAGTACCGGGGCCAACGTCCTGACTTTC.

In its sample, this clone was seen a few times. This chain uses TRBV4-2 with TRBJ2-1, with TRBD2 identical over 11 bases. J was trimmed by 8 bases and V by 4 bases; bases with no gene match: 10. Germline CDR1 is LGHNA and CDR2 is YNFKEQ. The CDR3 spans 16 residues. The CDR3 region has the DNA TGTGCCAGCAGCCGGTCACTAGCGGGGGTAGGAGATGAGCAGTTCTTC. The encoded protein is CASSRSLAGVGDEQFF.

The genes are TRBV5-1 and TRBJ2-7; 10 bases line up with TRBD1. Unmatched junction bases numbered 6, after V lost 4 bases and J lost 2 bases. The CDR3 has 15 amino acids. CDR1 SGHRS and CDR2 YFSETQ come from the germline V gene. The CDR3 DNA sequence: TGCGCCAGCAGCCAGGGGACAGGGGTGACCTACGAGCAGTACTTC. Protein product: CASSQGTGVTYEQYF.

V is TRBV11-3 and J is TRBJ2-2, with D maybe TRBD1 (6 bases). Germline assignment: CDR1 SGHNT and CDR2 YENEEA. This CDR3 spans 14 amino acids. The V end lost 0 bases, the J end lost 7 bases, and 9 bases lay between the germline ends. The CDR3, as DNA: TGTGCCAGCAGCTTAGACAGGGGAGTCGGGGAGCTGTTTTTT. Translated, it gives CASSLDRGVGELFF.

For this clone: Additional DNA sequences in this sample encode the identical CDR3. Here the CDR3 DNA reads TGTGCCAGTAGTGTCGGGACAGCGACCTACGAGCAGTACTTC. It is translated as CASSVGTATYEQYF. The chain is built from TRBV19 and TRBJ2-7, with 7 bases identical to TRBD1. With 5 bases clipped from V and 2 bases from J, the junction kept 6 bases outside the gene matches. The CDR3 length is 14 residues. CDR1 LNHDA and CDR2 SQIVND come from the germline V gene (reference sequence). Together with reference TRBV19 and TRBJ2-7, the CDR3 gives the full variable domain: DGGITQSPKYLFRKEGQNVTLSCEQNLNHDAMYWYRQDPGQGLRLIYYSQIVNDFQKGDIAEGYSVSREKKESFPLTVTSAQKNPTAFYLCASSVGTATYEQYFGPGTRLTVT.

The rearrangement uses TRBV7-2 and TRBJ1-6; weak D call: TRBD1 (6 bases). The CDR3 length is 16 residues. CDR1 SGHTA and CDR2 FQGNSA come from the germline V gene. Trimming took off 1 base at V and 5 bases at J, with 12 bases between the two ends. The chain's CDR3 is CASSLEGGWNNSPLHF. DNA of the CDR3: TGTGCCAGCAGCTTAGAGGGGGGGTGGAATAATTCACCCCTCCACTTT.

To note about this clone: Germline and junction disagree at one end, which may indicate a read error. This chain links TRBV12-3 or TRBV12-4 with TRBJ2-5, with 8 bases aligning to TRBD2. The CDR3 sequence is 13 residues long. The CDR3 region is CASSPPGLEAQYF. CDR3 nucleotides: TGTGCCAGCAGCCCTCCGGGACTAGAGGCCCAGTACTTC.

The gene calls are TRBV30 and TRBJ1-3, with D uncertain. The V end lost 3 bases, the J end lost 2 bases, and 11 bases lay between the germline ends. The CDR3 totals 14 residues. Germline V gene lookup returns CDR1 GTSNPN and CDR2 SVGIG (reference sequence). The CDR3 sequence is CAWSALSPGNTIYF. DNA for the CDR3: TGTGCCTGGAGCGCACTCTCTCCTGGAAACACCATATATTTT.

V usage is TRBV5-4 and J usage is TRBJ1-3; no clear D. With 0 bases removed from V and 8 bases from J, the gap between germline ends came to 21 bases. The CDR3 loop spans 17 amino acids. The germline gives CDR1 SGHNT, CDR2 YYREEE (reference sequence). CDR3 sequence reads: CASSLDGRMEARDTIYF. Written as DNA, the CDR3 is TGTGCCAGCAGCTTGGATGGACGGATGGAAGCGCGGGACACCATATATTTT. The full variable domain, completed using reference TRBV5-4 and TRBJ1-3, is ETGVTQSPTHLIKTRGQQVTLRCSSQSGHNTVSWYQQALGQGPQFIFQYYREEENGRGNFPPRFSGLQFPNYSSELNVNALELDDSALYLCASSLDGRMEARDTIYFGEGSWLTVV.

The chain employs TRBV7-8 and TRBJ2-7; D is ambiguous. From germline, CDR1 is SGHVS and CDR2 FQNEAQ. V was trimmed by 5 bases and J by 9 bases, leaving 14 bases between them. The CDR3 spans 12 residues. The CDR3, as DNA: TGTGCCAGCAGCCTGAGCTCCTATGTGCAGTACTTC. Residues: CASSLSSYVQYF.

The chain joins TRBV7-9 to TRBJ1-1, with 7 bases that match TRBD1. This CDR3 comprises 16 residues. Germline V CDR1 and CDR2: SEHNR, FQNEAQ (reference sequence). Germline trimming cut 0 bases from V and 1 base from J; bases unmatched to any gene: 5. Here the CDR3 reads CASSLASGGGNTEAFF. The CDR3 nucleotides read TGTGCCAGCAGCTTAGCGTCAGGGGGAGGGAACACTGAAGCTTTCTTT.

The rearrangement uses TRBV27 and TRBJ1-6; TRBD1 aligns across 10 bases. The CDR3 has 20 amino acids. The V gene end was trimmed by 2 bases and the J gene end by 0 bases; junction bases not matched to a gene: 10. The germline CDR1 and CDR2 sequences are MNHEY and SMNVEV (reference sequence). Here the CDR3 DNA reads TGTGCCAGCAGTTTAAACACTCCGGGACAGGGGTTCTCCTATAATTCACCCCTCCACTTT. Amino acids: CASSLNTPGQGFSYNSPLHF.

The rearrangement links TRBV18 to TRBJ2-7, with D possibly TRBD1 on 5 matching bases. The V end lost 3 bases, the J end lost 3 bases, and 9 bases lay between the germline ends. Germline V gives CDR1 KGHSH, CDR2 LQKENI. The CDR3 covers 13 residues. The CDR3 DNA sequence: TGTGCCAGCTCACCGCCGACAGACTACGAGCAGTACTTC. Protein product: CASSPPTDYEQYF.